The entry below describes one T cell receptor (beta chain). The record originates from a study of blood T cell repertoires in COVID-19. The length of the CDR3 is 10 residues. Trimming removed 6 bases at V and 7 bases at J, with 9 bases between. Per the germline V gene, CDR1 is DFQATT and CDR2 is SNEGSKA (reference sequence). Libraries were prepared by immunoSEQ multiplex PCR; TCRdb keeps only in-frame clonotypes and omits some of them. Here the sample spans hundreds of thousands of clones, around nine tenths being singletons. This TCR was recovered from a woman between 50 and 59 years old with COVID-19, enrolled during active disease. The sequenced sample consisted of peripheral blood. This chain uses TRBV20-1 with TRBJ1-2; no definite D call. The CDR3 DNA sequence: TGCAGTGCCCGCCGGGGTGGCTACACCTTC. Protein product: CSARRGGYTF.